These T cell receptor beta chains were read from a single sample in a study of T cells in Graves' hyperthyroidism and ophthalmopathy. TCRdb reprocessed the multiplex PCR reads with MiXCR, giving one entry per CDR3 protein. This sample has 550,000 to 600,000 distinct CDR3 sequences, with about 45% found just once. Sample: peripheral blood or thyroid tissue (not recorded which). The receptors derive from an adult woman with Graves' disease, either hyperthyroidism or ophthalmopathy (not recorded which). The CDR3 runs from the conserved cysteine through the conserved F or W.

v_call	j_call	cdr3_aa
TRBV6-6	TRBJ2-2	CASGVKGLRNTGELFF
TRBV11-2	TRBJ2-7	CASSSLREGYYEQYF
TRBV7-9	TRBJ2-1	CASSLWGGSNEQFF
TRBV12-3/TRBV12-4	TRBJ2-7	CASSTDRQYF
TRBV18	TRBJ1-1	CASSRQEYTEAFF
TRBV15	TRBJ2-3	CATSATTGDTQYF
TRBV10-3	TRBJ2-2	CAIAKQGTPGELFF
TRBV5-1	TRBJ2-7	CASSMSSGVGYEQYF
TRBV29-1	TRBJ2-5	CSVEEGGEETQYF
TRBV9	TRBJ2-6	CASSVAEQGNVLTF
TRBV2	TRBJ2-5	CASSEMGIQETQYF
TRBV10-3	TRBJ1-4	CAIRPLAGEKLFF
TRBV20-1	TRBJ1-6	CSAKPGQGEWSPLHF
TRBV28	TRBJ2-7	CASSLGVILDRTYEQYF
TRBV7-2	TRBJ1-1	CASSHAEYLNTEAFF
TRBV12-3/TRBV12-4	TRBJ2-6	CASSWPGQGNTEAF
TRBV6-1	TRBJ1-1	CASRIGMNTEAFF
TRBV20-1	TRBJ2-2	CSATGPLLTGELFF
TRBV7-2	TRBJ1-5	CASSLAQGARGNQPQHF
TRBV9	TRBJ1-1	CASGPGGTAEAFF
TRBV7-9	TRBJ2-5	CASSLARLAGQWEETQYF
TRBV19	TRBJ1-1	CASKKGTAEAFF
TRBV30	TRBJ1-2	CAWSTGRGALLYGYTF
TRBV2	TRBJ2-7	CASSVRLAGYEQYF
TRBV28	TRBJ1-5	CASSFAQGSNQPQHF
TRBV7-9	TRBJ1-5	CASSHNGTVNQPQHF
TRBV9	TRBJ2-5	CASSVGGTQETQYF
TRBV9	TRBJ2-7	CASSAGTNTYEQYF
TRBV25-1	TRBJ1-6	CASSEPGSSPLHF
TRBV7-9	TRBJ1-2	CASSPDGPPWVYTF
TRBV3-1	TRBJ2-7	CASSQDQAPLYEQYF
TRBV10-1	TRBJ2-7	CASSDPGQPYEQYF
TRBV6-1	TRBJ1-4	CASSPGFRELFF
TRBV29-1	TRBJ2-3	CSGVSTDTQYF
TRBV7-2	TRBJ1-5	CASSSGDFQPQHF
TRBV20-1	TRBJ1-1	CSSRVTEAFF
TRBV7-6	TRBJ2-7	CASSLDRENRDGPYEQYF
TRBV7-9	TRBJ1-2	CASSPDSRSGGYTF
TRBV12-3/TRBV12-4	TRBJ2-2	CASSSAGGSGELFF
TRBV20-1	TRBJ1-4	CSARGGAWGKLFF
TRBV20-1	TRBJ1-5	CSAGAEGGNQPQHF
TRBV5-4	TRBJ2-7	CASSLPGTGYYEQYF
TRBV20-1	TRBJ2-3	CSASPTSGRSTDTQYF
TRBV7-7	TRBJ2-7	CASSLGRGEQYF
TRBV13	TRBJ2-5	CASSFPGQQETQYF
TRBV3-1	TRBJ2-2	CASSQVMGANTGELFF
TRBV5-1	TRBJ2-7	CASSLEQESYEQYF
TRBV7-6	TRBJ1-1	CASSKGNMNTEAFF